The 8 T cell receptor beta chains below all came from one sample that was sequenced in a study of blood T cell repertoires in COVID-19. Sequenced by immunoSEQ multiplex PCR; TCRdb stores in-frame clones only, minus some. The sample records 330,000 or so clones, about nine tenths being singletons. The source material was peripheral blood. The receptors stem from a man younger than 40 with COVID-19, enrolled during active disease.

The rearrangement joins TRBV6-5 to TRBJ2-1, with 8 bases aligning to TRBD1. The CDR3 is made up of 15 amino acids. Germline-derived CDR1 and CDR2 are MNHEY and SVGAGI. Trimming took 6 bases from V and 1 from J; bases not matched to a gene: 5. This chain's CDR3 is CASSRDRISYNEQFF. CDR3 nucleotides: TGTGCCAGCAGCCGGGACAGGATATCCTACAATGAGCAGTTCTTC.

The chain joins TRBV7-9 to TRBJ2-1; 8 bases are a match to TRBD2. This CDR3 has 15 amino acids. Germline CDR1 reads SEHNR; CDR2 reads FQNEAQ (reference sequence). V shed 1 base and J 2 bases; nucleotides not matched to a gene: 1. CDR3 sequence: CASSLEGLAYNEQFF. CDR3 nucleotides: TGTGCCAGCAGCTTAGAGGGACTAGCCTACAATGAGCAGTTCTTC.

This chain links TRBV5-4 with TRBJ2-1; 9 positions match TRBD2. Germline V gene sequence: CDR1 SGHNT, CDR2 YYREEE (reference sequence). There are 15 residues in the CDR3. V trimming: 4 bases; J trimming: 6 bases; junction bases outside the gene matches: 8. Here the CDR3 DNA reads TGTGCCAGCAGCCGCGGGGGGGCCGGTGGCAATGAGCAGTTCTTC. The encoded protein is CASSRGGAGGNEQFF.

In nucleotides, the CDR3 is TGTGCCAGCAACCAACCGTTCGGGGGACAGAGCTCCTATAATTCACCCCTCCACTTT. This gives the protein CASNQPFGGQSSYNSPLHF. The V gene is TRBV28, the J gene TRBJ1-6, with 7 bases fitting TRBD1. Germline V CDR1 and CDR2: MDHEN, SYDVKM. The CDR3 consists of 19 residues. With V trimmed by 7 bases and J by 0 bases, 15 bases remained unmatched. Full variable domain (outside the CDR3, taken from reference TRBV28 and TRBJ1-6): DVKVTQSSRYLVKRTGEKVFLECVQDMDHENMFWYRQDPGLGLRLIYFSYDVKMKEKGDIPEGYSVSREKKERFSLILESASTNQTSMYLCASNQPFGGQSSYNSPLHFGNGTRLTVT.

The chain has TRBV6-5 and TRBJ2-1, with 11 bases aligning to TRBD2. CDR1 is MNHEY and CDR2 is SVGAGI in the germline V gene. The ends lost 4 bases at V and 4 bases at J; junction bases unmatched: 3. There are 15 residues in the CDR3. This CDR3 is CASSSTSGEYNEQFF. The CDR3 DNA reads TGTGCCAGCAGTTCGACTAGCGGGGAATACAATGAGCAGTTCTTC.

The chain combines TRBV6-1 with TRBJ2-7, with 7 positions matching TRBD1. The CDR3 contains 14 residues. V lost 3 bases, J lost 2 bases, and 4 bases stayed unmatched. Germline V gene data show CDR1 as MNHNS and CDR2 as SASEGT. The CDR3 DNA reads as TGTGCCAGCAGTGACAGGGACAGTCCCTACGAGCAGTACTTC. Translated, it gives CASSDRDSPYEQYF.

The chain uses TRBV4-1 and TRBJ1-2; TRBD1 agrees at 9 bases. The V segment lost 3 bases and the J segment 3 bases; nucleotides outside the gene matches: 14. Germline loops: CDR1 MGHRA, CDR2 YSYEKL. The CDR3 has 18 residues. CDR3 residues: CASSQNRDRAFIDYGYTF. The CDR3 nucleotides are TGCGCCAGCAGCCAGAACCGGGACAGGGCTTTTATCGACTATGGCTACACCTTC.

The CDR3 region is CASSLMGTAEAFF. The CDR3 bases are TGTGCCAGCAGCTTAATGGGGACAGCTGAAGCTTTCTTT. The V gene is TRBV7-3, the J gene TRBJ1-1; 7 bases map to TRBD1. Losses at the gene ends were 1 base for V and 6 bases for J; bases not matched to a gene: 2. Germline V gives CDR1 SGHTA, CDR2 FQGTGA. The CDR3 totals 13 residues.